This T cell receptor beta chain was sequenced for a study of blood T cell repertoires in COVID-19. Study background: There were acute and convalescent COVID-19 samples, and they came from the United States, Italy and Spain. T cells, B-cell-depleted T cells, or PBMCs supplied cDNA or gDNA.

The CDR3 length is 15 residues. Profiled with immunoSEQ multiplex PCR; TCRdb holds only in-frame clones, not every one. The table has around 110,000 clones, over 65% seen once. The sequence came from a young man with acute or convalescent COVID-19. The sequenced sample was peripheral blood. The chain employs TRBV21-1 and TRBJ2-7; TRBD1 was called by the table and not checked on the DNA. TRBV21-1 is a pseudogene. The CDR3 loop reads CASSKVLQGAYEQYF. The CDR3 bases are TGTGCCAGCAGCAAAGTTTTGCAGGGGGCTTACGAGCAGTACTTC.